This entry describes one T cell receptor (beta chain). This clone was seen a single time. Its antigen has not been determined. The junction shows a germline mismatch at one end, possibly a read error. This sample was included in a study of identifying expanded T cells in peripheral blood (dated by TCRdb to the late 2010s). With regard to the full study: Separate aliquots of the same genomic DNA pool were sequenced to produce technical replicates, and four replicates were compared in pairs.

The investigation overall reported the following: The beta-binomial model significantly reduced the number of clones called differentially abundant and the false-positive rate across all healthy-donor time intervals. The binomial model flagged 0.9 to 1.5 differentially abundant clones between technical replicates but approximately 16 over roughly 2 weeks and 19 over approximately 4 weeks. The authors expected that biological variance in healthy repertoires might rise further over much longer intervals, such as months to years. Across all healthy donors, variance in clone template counts between two-week samples was found to increase significantly with total template count.

TCRbeta CDR3 regions were profiled with the immunoSEQ Assay using bias-controlled multiplex PCR amplification of genomic DNA. The authors' pipeline ran thus. To quantify the absolute abundance of each unique TCRbeta CDR3 region, the sequences were collapsed and filtered. Differential abundance was tested with a binomial (Fisher-equivalent) model and with a beta-binomial model adding time-dependent variance fitted from healthy donors. Clones with fewer than 5 combined templates were removed, and differential abundance was called for clones with a Benjamini-Hochberg FDR below 0.01. Beta-binomial variance was modeled as a function of total template count across the two samples using the form v = (b*log(k)+a)^2. TCRdb took this table from immuneACCESS and kept in-frame rearrangements with V and J called. Such tables lack part of the clones; where checked against another copy, unresolved V genes explain under half of the gap, and the rest is unexplained. Clone size and V and J calls were adopted from that table, with D and trimming inferred from the DNA. This sample holds about 110,000 clones; roughly 90% were observed only once. Jointly, the top ten make up under 9% of the sample.

No immune events such as infections were documented for the healthy donors during the collection period. Time-dependent variance in a beta-binomial model of T-cell clone differential abundance was calibrated using healthy-donor blood repertoires as a training cohort. There were roughly 10 healthy donors in the training cohort, of whom 3 were female and 7 were male. An age range of roughly 25 to 65 years, with an average of 43 years, was recorded for the donors. Obtained from a commercial supplier, whole blood was collected from each healthy donor at three time points set around 2 weeks apart. Genomic DNA was extracted from unsorted whole blood for immunosequencing. Counted from cysteine to phenylalanine, this CDR3 has 14 amino acids. Here the CDR3 DNA is all that survives: 42 bases in frame from base 1. The germline V gene sets CDR1 to MDHEN and CDR2 to SYDVKM.

The V and J genes are TRBV28 and TRBJ1-5; the D gene remains uncertain. The sequence was obtained from a person aged 18-70 years in good health. Sequenced material: blood. The CDR3 in this case is CASSSESSIQPQHF. In nucleotide form, the sequence is TGTGCCAGCAGTTCAGAATCTAGCATTCAGCCCCAGCATTTT.